One TCR beta chain is described in this entry. The antigen is unknown. The data were produced by immunoSEQ multiplex PCR, yet TCRdb's version contains in-frame clones alone and is incomplete. Among some 170,000 clones, 90% to 95% were seen once, and the ten largest hold roughly 5.6%. This record comes from a study of T cell responses to AZD1222 COVID-19 vaccine. The study's findings and limits: The donor group comprised mostly white British people and more females; the analysis possibly underestimated clonal diversity. CD4 TCRs linked to vaccination spanned spike, dominating at 160-218 and 743-854.

Second doses were pooled across both intervals (about 4 or about 12 weeks). Germline V gene lookup returns CDR1 MDHEN and CDR2 SYDVKM. The CDR3 covers 14 residues. V lost 6 bases to trimming and J lost 7 bases; unmatched junction nucleotides: 11. This TCR was recovered from an adult who received the AZD1222 COVID-19 vaccine. The sample consisted of peripheral blood, taken 28 days after the second AZD1222 dose. This chain links TRBV28 with TRBJ1-2; 7 nucleotides agree with TRBD1. CDR3 amino acids: CASRTTGRGAGYTF. The CDR3 DNA follows: TGTGCCAGCAGAACGACAGGGCGAGGGGCTGGCTACACCTTC.